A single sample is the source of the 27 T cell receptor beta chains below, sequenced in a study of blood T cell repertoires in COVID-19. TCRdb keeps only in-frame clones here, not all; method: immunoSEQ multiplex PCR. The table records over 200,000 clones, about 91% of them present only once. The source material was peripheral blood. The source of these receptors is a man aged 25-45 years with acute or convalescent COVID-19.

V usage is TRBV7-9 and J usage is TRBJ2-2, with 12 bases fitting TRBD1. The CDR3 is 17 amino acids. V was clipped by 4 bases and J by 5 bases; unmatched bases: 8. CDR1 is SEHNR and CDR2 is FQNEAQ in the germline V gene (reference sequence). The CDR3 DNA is TGTGCCAGCAGCTCCGGGACAGGGGGCGGAAGGACCGGGGAGCTGTTTTTT. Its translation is CASSSGTGGGRTGELFF.

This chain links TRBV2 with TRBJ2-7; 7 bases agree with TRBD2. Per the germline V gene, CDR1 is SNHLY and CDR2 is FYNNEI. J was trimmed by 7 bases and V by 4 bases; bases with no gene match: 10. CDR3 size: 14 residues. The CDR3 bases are TGTGCCAGCAGTGTGGCGGGAGCGGCGTCGGAGCAGTACTTC. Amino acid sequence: CASSVAGAASEQYF.

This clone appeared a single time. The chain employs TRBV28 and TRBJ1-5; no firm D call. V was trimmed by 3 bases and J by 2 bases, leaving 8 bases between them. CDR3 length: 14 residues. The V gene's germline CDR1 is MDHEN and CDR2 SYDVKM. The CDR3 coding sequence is TGTGCCAGCAGTTTTCTAGGAGGCAATCAGCCCCAGCATTTT. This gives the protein CASSFLGGNQPQHF.

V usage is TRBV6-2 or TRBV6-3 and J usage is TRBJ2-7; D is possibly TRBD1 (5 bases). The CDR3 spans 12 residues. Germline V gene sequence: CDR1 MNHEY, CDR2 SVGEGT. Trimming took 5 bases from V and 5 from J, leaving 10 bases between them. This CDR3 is CASSPGSHEQYF. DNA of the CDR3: TGTGCCAGCAGTCCAGGGTCCCACGAGCAGTACTTC.

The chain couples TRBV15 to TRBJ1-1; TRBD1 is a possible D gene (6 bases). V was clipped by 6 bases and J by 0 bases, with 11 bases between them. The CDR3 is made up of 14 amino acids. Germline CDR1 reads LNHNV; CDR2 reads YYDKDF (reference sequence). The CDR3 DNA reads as TGTGCCACCAGAGGGGGTTTGGTGAACACTGAAGCTTTCTTT. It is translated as CATRGGLVNTEAFF. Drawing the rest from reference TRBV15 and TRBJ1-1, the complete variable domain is DAMVIQNPRYQVTQFGKPVTLSCSQTLNHNVMYWYQQKSSQAPKLLFHYYDKDFNNEADTPDNFQSRRPNTSFCFLDIRSPGLGDTAMYLCATRGGLVNTEAFFGQGTRLTVV.

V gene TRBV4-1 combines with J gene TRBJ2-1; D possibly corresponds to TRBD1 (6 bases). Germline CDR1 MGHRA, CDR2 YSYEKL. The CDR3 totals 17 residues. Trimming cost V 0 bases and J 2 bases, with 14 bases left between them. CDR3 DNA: TGCGCCAGCAGCCAAGAATATACGACAGGCCCCTACAATGAGCAGTTCTTC. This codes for CASSQEYTTGPYNEQFF.

The CDR3 DNA follows: TGTGCCATCAGTGAGGGCAGGGGGCTGGGGTACGAGCAGTACTTC. As protein: CAISEGRGLGYEQYF. The chain uses TRBV10-3 and TRBJ2-7; 8 nucleotides align to TRBD1. The CDR3 is 15 amino acids. Losses at the gene ends were 2 bases for V and 4 bases for J; bases not matched to a gene: 7. Germline V gene data show CDR1 as ENHRY and CDR2 as SYGVKD.

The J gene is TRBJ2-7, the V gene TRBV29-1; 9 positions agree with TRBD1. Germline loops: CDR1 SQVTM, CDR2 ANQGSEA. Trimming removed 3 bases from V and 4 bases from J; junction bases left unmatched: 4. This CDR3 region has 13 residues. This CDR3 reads CSVETGGSYEQYF. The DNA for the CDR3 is TGCAGCGTTGAGACAGGGGGTAGTTACGAGCAGTACTTC.

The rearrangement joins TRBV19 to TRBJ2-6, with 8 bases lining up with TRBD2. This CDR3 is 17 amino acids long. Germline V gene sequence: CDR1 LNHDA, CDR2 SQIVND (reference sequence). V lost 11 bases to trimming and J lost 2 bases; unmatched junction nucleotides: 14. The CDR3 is CAGGTGTSRTGANVLTF. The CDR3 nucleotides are TGTGCCGGAGGAACCGGGACTAGTAGAACTGGGGCCAACGTCCTGACTTTC.

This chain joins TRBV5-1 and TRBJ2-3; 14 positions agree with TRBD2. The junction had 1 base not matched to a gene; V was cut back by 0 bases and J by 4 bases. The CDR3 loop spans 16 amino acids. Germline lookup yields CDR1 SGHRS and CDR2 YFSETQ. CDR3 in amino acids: CASSLETSGGADTQYF. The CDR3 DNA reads TGCGCCAGCAGCTTGGAGACTAGCGGGGGGGCAGATACGCAGTATTTT. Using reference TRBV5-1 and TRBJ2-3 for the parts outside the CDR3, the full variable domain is KAGVTQTPRYLIKTRGQQVTLSCSPISGHRSVSWYQQTPGQGLQFLFEYFSETQRNKGNFPGRFSGRQFSNSRSEMNVSTLELGDSALYLCASSLETSGGADTQYFGPGTRLTVL.

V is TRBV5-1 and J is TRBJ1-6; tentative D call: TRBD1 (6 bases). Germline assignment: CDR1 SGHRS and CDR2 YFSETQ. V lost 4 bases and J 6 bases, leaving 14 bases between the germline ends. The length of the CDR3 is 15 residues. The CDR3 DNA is TGCGCCAGCAGCCCCACAGGGCCTCGTAATTCACCCCTCCACTTT. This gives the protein CASSPTGPRNSPLHF.

The CDR3 region is CASGSTGGTEAFF. The CDR3 DNA reads as TGTGCTAGTGGTTCTACAGGGGGGACTGAAGCTTTCTTT. The genes are TRBV12-5 and TRBJ1-1; 8 nucleotides match TRBD1. The CDR3 runs 13 residues. With V trimmed by 4 bases and J by 5 bases, 3 bases remained unmatched. CDR1 and CDR2 (germline): LGHNT, FRNRAP. Filled out from reference TRBV12-5 and TRBJ1-1, the complete variable domain reads DARVTQTPRHKVTEMGQEVTMRCQPILGHNTVFWYRQTMMQGLELLAYFRNRAPLDDSGMPKDRFSAEMPDATLATLKIQPSEPRDSAVYFCASGSTGGTEAFFGQGTRLTVV.

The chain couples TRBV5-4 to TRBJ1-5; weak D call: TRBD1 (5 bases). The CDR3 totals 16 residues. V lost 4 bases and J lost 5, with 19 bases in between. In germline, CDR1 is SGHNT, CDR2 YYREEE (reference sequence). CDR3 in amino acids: CASSEGPGGRDQPQHF. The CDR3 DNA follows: TGTGCCAGCAGCGAGGGACCGGGAGGTAGGGATCAGCCCCAGCATTTT.

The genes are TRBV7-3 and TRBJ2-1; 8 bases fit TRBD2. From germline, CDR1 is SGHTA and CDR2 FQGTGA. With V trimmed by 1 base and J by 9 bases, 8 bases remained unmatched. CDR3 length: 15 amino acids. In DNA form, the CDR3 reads TGTGCCAGCAGCTTAATGGCGGGAGGAGGTAGTGAGCAGTTCTTC. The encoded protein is CASSLMAGGGSEQFF.

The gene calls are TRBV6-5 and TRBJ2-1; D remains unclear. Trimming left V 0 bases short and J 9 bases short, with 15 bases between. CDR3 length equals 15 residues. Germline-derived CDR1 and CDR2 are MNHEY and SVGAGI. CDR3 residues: CASSYSDLGVGEQFF. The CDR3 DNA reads TGTGCCAGCAGTTACTCTGATCTCGGTGTCGGTGAGCAGTTCTTC.

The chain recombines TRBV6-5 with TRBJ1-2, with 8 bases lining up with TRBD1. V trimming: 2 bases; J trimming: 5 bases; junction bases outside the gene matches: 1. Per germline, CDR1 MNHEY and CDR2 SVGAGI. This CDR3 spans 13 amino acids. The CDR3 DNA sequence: TGTGCCAGCAGTTACGACAGGGGATATGGCTACACCTTC. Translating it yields CASSYDRGYGYTF.

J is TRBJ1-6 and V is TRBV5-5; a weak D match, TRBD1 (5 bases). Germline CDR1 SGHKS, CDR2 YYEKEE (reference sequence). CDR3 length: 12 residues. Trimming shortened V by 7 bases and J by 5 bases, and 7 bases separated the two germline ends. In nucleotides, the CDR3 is TGTGCCAGCGGGGCAAATAATTCACCCCTCCACTTT. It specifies CASGANNSPLHF.

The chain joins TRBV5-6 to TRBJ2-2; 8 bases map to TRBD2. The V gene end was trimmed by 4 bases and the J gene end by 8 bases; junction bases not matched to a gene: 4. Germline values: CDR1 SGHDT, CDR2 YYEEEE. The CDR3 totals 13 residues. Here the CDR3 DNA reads TGTGCCAGCAGCCCGGGGACTAGAGGGGAGCTGTTTTTT. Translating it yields CASSPGTRGELFF.

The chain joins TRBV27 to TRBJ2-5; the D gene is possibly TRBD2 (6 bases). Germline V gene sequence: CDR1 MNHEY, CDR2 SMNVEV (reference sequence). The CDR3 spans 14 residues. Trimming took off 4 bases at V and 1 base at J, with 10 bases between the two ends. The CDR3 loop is CASSWRGLQETQYF. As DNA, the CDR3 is TGTGCCAGCAGTTGGCGGGGACTCCAAGAGACCCAGTACTTC.

The CDR3 loop is CASSVYRGSEAFF. The CDR3 nucleotides read TGCGCCAGCAGTGTCTATCGGGGTAGTGAAGCTTTCTTT. The chain uses TRBV10-1 and TRBJ1-1, with no clear D. CDR3 size: 13 residues. V lost 4 bases and J 7 bases, leaving 13 bases between the germline ends. CDR1 and CDR2 from the germline V gene are WNHNN and SYGVQD (reference sequence).

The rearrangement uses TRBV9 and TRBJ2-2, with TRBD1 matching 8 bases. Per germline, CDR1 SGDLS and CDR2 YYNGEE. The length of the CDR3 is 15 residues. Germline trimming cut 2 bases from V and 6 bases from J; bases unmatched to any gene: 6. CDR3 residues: CASSVRQGSAGELFF. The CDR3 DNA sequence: TGTGCCAGCAGCGTCCGACAGGGGAGTGCCGGGGAGCTGTTTTTT.

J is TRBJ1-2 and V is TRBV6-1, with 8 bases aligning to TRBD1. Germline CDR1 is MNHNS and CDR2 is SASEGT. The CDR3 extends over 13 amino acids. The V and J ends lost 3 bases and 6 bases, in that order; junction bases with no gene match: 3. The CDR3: CASSDQQGDGYTF. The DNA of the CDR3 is TGTGCCAGCAGTGACCAACAGGGGGATGGCTACACCTTC.

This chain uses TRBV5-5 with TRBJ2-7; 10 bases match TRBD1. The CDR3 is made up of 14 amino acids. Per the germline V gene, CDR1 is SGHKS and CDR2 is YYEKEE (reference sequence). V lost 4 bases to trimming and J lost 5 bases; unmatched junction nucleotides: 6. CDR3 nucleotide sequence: TGTGCCAGCAGCCCGGGACAGGGGCGCCACGAGCAGTACTTC. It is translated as CASSPGQGRHEQYF.

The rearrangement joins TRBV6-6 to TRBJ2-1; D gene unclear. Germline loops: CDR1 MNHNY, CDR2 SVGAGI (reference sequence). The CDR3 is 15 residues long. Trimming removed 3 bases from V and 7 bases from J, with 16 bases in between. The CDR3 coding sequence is TGTGCCAGCAGTTATTTTATGGGCTCCGAGAATGAGCAGTTCTTC. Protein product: CASSYFMGSENEQFF.

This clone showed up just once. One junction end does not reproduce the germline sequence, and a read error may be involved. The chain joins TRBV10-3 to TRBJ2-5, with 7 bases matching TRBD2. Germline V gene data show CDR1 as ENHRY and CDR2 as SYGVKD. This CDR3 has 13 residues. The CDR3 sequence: CATSPAGSETQYF. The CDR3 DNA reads TGTGCCACCAGTCCAGCGGGGTCCGAGACCCAGTACTTC.

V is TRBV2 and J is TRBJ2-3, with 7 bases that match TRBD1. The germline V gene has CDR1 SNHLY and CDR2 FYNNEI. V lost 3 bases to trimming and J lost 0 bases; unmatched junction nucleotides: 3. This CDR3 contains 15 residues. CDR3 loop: CASSETGLSTDTQYF. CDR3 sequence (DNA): TGTGCCAGCAGTGAGACAGGGCTTAGCACAGATACGCAGTATTTT.

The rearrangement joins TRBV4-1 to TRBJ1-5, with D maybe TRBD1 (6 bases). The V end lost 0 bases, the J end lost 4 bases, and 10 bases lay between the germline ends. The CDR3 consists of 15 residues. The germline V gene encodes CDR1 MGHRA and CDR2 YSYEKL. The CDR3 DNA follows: TGCGCCAGCAGCCAAGAGCCGACAGGTAATCAGCCCCAGCATTTT. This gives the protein CASSQEPTGNQPQHF.